This TCR beta chain appears in the sequencing data of a study of cytomegalovirus exposure and HLA in healthy donors. Study results and limitations: Presence/absence analysis assumed near-uniform sequencing depth across donors.

A word on this clone: Its antigen is still unknown.

Unmatched junction bases numbered 0, after V lost 3 bases and J lost 0 bases. Germline CDR1 SGHTA, CDR2 FQGTGA. The CDR3 contains 15 residues. 13 Jbeta primers and 60 Vbeta primers were used for the PCR. TCRdb's table, derived via immunoSEQ multiplex PCR, lists solely in-frame clones and lacks some. The sample yields around 200,000 clones, roughly 82% seen once. The source material was PBMCs. The sequence was obtained from a man between 40 and 49 years old in good health and CMV-seropositive. The V call is TRBV7-3, the J call TRBJ2-1; 9 positions agree with TRBD2. This CDR3 reads CASSFSGSSYNEQFF. Here the CDR3 DNA reads TGTGCCAGCAGCTTTAGCGGGAGCTCCTACAATGAGCAGTTCTTC. The variable domain in full, with the rest retrieved from reference TRBV7-3 and TRBJ2-1, is GAGVSQTPSNKVTEKGKYVELRCDPISGHTALYWYRQSLGQGPEFLIYFQGTGAADDSGLPNDRFFAVRPEGSVSTLKIQRTERGDSAVYLCASSFSGSSYNEQFFGPGTRLTVL.